These T cell receptor beta chains were read from a single sample in a study of shared clonotypes between healthy human individuals. The data were produced by immunoSEQ multiplex PCR, yet TCRdb's version contains in-frame clones alone and is incomplete. The sample contains about 96,000 clones, approximately 63% of which appear only once. Sequenced material: memory CD8+ T cells sorted from blood. These receptors originate from a man aged 25-45 years in good health. Both conserved end residues are part of each CDR3. A D gene is named only where the DNA matches it firmly. Clone size is not always given. Where it is, it says once, few, many or a class for expanded clones.

cdr3_nt cdr3_aa j_call v_call d_call clone_size
TGTGCCAGCAACCCGCGGACTAGCGGGAGAGTACTGGAGACCCAGTACTTC CASNPRTSGRVLETQYF TRBJ2-5 TRBV11-2 TRBD2 NA
TGTGCCAGCAGCGTAGCGGTAAACTCCTACGAGCAGTACTTC CASSVAVNSYEQYF TRBJ2-7 TRBV7-2 NA few
TGTGCCAGCAGCTTATTCGGCGGGAGATCAGATACGCAGTATTTT CASSLFGGRSDTQYF TRBJ2-3 TRBV7-3 TRBD2 NA
TGCAGCGCCGATCAGAGCTCCTACAATGAGCAGTTCTTC CSADQSSYNEQFF TRBJ2-1 TRBV29-1 NA few
TGTGCCAGCAGCTTGGGACAGGGTGTTCAGCCCCAGCATTTT CASSLGQGVQPQHF TRBJ1-5 TRBV7-9 TRBD1 NA
TGTGCCAGCAGACCAAATCTTTATAATGAGCAGTTCTTC CASRPNLYNEQFF TRBJ2-1 TRBV28 NA few
TGCGCCAGCAAGGGGGCCGGTGGGACGGCCTCTGGTGCTTTCTTT CASKGAGGTASGAFF TRBJ1-1 TRBV5-1 TRBD1 NA
TGTGCCAGCAGTTACTCGACTGGGGCCAAAAACATTCAGTACTTC CASSYSTGAKNIQYF TRBJ2-4 TRBV6-4 NA many
TGCGCCAGCAGCTTGGCCCAGCGGGGACCTGCGAACACCGGGGAGCTGTTTTTT CASSLAQRGPANTGELFF TRBJ2-2 TRBV5-1 TRBD2 NA
TGTGCCAGCAGCATGGGGGGGAGTTCAGATACGCAGTATTTT CASSMGGSSDTQYF TRBJ2-3 TRBV11-3 TRBD2 NA
TGTGCCAGCAGCGTAGCGGACAGGCCAACCGGGGAGCTGTTTTTT CASSVADRPTGELFF TRBJ2-2 TRBV9 TRBD1 NA
TGTGCCAGCAGCTTAGGGTCGCCTGAGAACACAGATACGCAGTATTTT CASSLGSPENTDTQYF TRBJ2-3 TRBV11-2 NA NA